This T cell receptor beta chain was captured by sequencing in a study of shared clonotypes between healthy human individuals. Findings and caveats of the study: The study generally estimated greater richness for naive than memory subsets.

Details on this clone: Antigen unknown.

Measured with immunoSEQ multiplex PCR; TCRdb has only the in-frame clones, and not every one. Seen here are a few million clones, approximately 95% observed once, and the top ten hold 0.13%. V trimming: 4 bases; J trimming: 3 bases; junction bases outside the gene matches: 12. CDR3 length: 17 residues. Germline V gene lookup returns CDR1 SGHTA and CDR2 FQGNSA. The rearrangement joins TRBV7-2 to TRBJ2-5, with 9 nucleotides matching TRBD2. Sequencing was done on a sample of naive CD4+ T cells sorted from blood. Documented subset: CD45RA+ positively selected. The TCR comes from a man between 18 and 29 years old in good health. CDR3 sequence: CASSSPASGGTEETQYF. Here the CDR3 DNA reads TGTGCCAGCAGCTCCCCCGCCAGCGGGGGGACGGAAGAGACCCAGTACTTC.